This T cell receptor (beta chain) is from a study of response to subunit inactivated influenza vaccine. This clonotype appeared a few times. What it binds is unknown. V shed 3 bases and J shed 7 bases, with 8 bases lying between them. Germline CDR1 and CDR2: MNHNS and SASEGT. CDR3 length: 12 amino acids. Notes on the study in general: Every seasonal influenza vaccination brings in few new T cells, the authors suggested.

MiXCR, applied by TCRdb to the RT-PCR reads, yields one record per CDR3 protein. Found here are under 750,000 distinct CDR3 sequences, 12% of them singletons; the top ten hold about 10%. The rearrangement uses TRBV6-1 and TRBJ2-3; weak D call: TRBD2 (6 bases). This sample comprised PBMCs from blood, obtained on the day of vaccination. This receptor was taken from a man aged 45-65 years who received an inactivated influenza vaccine. In nucleotides, the CDR3 is TGTGCCAGCAGTGAGACTAGTAATACGCAGTATTTT. Translation gives CASSETSNTQYF.